The rows below give T cell receptor beta chains drawn from one sample of a study of cytomegalovirus exposure and HLA in healthy donors. Assay used: immunoSEQ multiplex PCR; TCRdb lists only in-frame clones, some missing. The sample holds 86,000 or so clones, 70% to 80% seen once. Sequences were obtained from PBMCs. The receptors shown here come from a woman between 40 and 55 years old in good health and CMV-seropositive. Both conserved end residues are part of each CDR3. A D gene is named only where the DNA matches it firmly. Not every row has a clone size; where given, it reads once, few, many or a size class.

clone_size | d_call | j_call | v_call | cdr3_nt | cdr3_aa
NA | NA | TRBJ1-1 | TRBV19 | TGTGCCAGTAGTATGTCGGGGGGGACTCAAGACACTGAAGCTTTCTTT | CASSMSGGTQDTEAFF
NA | NA | TRBJ1-1 | TRBV7-9 | TGTTCCAGCAGCTTAGGGGGGGGGCTGCACACTGAAGCTTTCTTT | CSSSLGGGLHTEAFF
NA | TRBD2 | TRBJ2-6 | TRBV19 | TGTGCCAGTAGCCTATTGAGGGGGTCGACTAGCGGGCGCCCCTTCGCTTCTGGGGCCAACGTCCTGACTTTC | CASSLLRGSTSGRPFASGANVLTF
NA | TRBD1 | TRBJ1-1 | TRBV30 | TGTGCCTGGAGTCCAGGGGGCAGGGAAGCTTTCTTT | CAWSPGGREAFF
few | NA | TRBJ1-3 | TRBV27 | TGTGCCAGCAGTCCCCTGACAGGCTCTGGAAACACCATATATTTT | CASSPLTGSGNTIYF
NA | NA | TRBJ1-2 | TRBV6-1 | TGTGCCAGCAGTGAATCCGTTGCGGCCACGGCAGACCACTATGGCTACACCTTC | CASSESVAATADHYGYTF
NA | NA | TRBJ1-3 | TRBV5-4 | TGTGCCAGCAGCTTGGGGGGGGGCTCTGGAAACACCATATATTTT | CASSLGGGSGNTIYF
few | NA | TRBJ1-6 | TRBV6-4 | TGTGCCAGCAGTCCAACCCCGGGAGGTTCACCCCTCCACTTT | CASSPTPGGSPLHF
NA | NA | TRBJ2-4 | TRBV5-5 | TGTGCCAGCAGCTTATTGGCTAGTGGAGACATTCAGTACTTC | CASSLLASGDIQYF
NA | TRBD1 | TRBJ2-7 | TRBV27 | TGTGCCAGCGCGGACAGGGGGCGAAAGCAGTACTTC | CASADRGRKQYF
NA | TRBD1 | TRBJ2-4 | TRBV11-2 | TGTGCCAGCAGCTCAGTAGGACAGGGGGCCAGAAACATTCAGTACTTC | CASSSVGQGARNIQYF
once | NA | TRBJ2-1 | TRBV30 | TGTGCCTGGAGCGCACGGACCGGGACATGGGATGAGCAGTTCTTC | CAWSARTGTWDEQFF
NA | NA | TRBJ2-1 | TRBV30 | TGTGCCTGGAGTGTTCGGGGGACTAATGAGCAGTTCTTC | CAWSVRGTNEQFF
NA | TRBD1 | TRBJ1-1 | TRBV4-3 | TGCGCCAGCAGGTTGGACAGGGGTCCCACTGAAGCTTTCTTT | CASRLDRGPTEAFF
NA | NA | TRBJ2-3 | TRBV9 | TGTGCCAGCAGCGTAGTATCAGATACGCAGTATTTT | CASSVVSDTQYF
NA | NA | TRBJ1-1 | TRBV28 | TGTGCCAGCAGTTTGAGACAGCCGAACACTGAAGCTTTCTTT | CASSLRQPNTEAFF
NA | NA | TRBJ1-1 | TRBV30 | TGTGCCTGGAGTCCCCGGGGGGGCCTGGGGAACACTGAAGCTTTCTTT | CAWSPRGGLGNTEAFF
NA | NA | TRBJ2-7 | TRBV5-1 | TGCGCCAGCAGCTCCCAGGGCTTCCGGCCCTACGAGCAGTACTTC | CASSSQGFRPYEQYF
NA | NA | TRBJ2-5 | TRBV15 | TGTGCCACTTCCATCCAGGGGAAAGAGACCCAGTACTTC | CATSIQGKETQYF
NA | TRBD2 | TRBJ2-5 | TRBV7-6 | TGTGCCAGCAGCTTAGGGGTAGCGGGAGAGACCCAGTACTTC | CASSLGVAGETQYF
NA | TRBD2 | TRBJ2-1 | TRBV2 | TGTGCCACCGTAGCGGGGGGGCCCTACAATGAGCAGTTCTTC | CATVAGGPYNEQFF
NA | TRBD1 | TRBJ1-2 | TRBV19 | TGTGCCAGTAGTATAATCCAGGGGGCCGTTGGCTACACCTTC | CASSIIQGAVGYTF
NA | NA | TRBJ2-1 | TRBV29-1 | TGCAGCGTTGAGGACAGATCCTACAATGAGCAGTTCTTC | CSVEDRSYNEQFF
NA | NA | TRBJ2-1 | TRBV28 | TGTGCCAGCAGCGACGGACAGTACAATGAGCAGTTCTTC | CASSDGQYNEQFF
NA | TRBD2 | TRBJ2-1 | TRBV6-5 | TGTGCCAGCAGCCCACTAGCGGGAGGGAACAATGAGCAGTTCTTC | CASSPLAGGNNEQFF
NA | NA | TRBJ2-2 | TRBV2 | TGTGCCAGCACCCCGACTACCACGAACACCGGGGAGCTGTTTTTT | CASTPTTTNTGELFF
NA | TRBD2 | TRBJ2-1 | TRBV5-6 | TGTGCCAGCAGCTTTCGTCTAGCGGGGGGGCGATCCTACAATGAGCAGTTCTTC | CASSFRLAGGRSYNEQFF
NA | TRBD1 | TRBJ1-2 | TRBV28 | TGTGCCAGCAGTTTATTCCCGGACAGGTATGGCTACACCTTC | CASSLFPDRYGYTF
NA | NA | TRBJ2-3 | TRBV5-1 | TGCGCCAGCAGCTTGTGGCGGGGGACACCAGATACGCAGTATTTT | CASSLWRGTPDTQYF
few | NA | TRBJ2-5 | TRBV7-8 | TGTGCCAGCATCGATATACCAGGGCAAGAGACCCAGTACTTC | CASIDIPGQETQYF
once | TRBD2 | TRBJ2-1 | TRBV5-1 | TGCGCCAGCAGCTTGGCCACTAGCGGGGGTTTCCAGTTCTTC | CASSLATSGGFQFF
once | NA | TRBJ1-5 | TRBV19 | TGTGCCAGTGCCTTGGGGAGAGAGGCCGAACATTTT | CASALGREAEHF
once | TRBD2 | TRBJ2-1 | TRBV5-1 | TGCGCCAGCAGCTGGACTAGCGATTCGATCAATGAGCAGTTCTTC | CASSWTSDSINEQFF
NA | TRBD1 | TRBJ2-6 | TRBV18 | TGTGCCAGCTCACTACAGTCGGACAGGGGAGGCCTCCGGGGGGCCAACGTCCTGACTTTC | CASSLQSDRGGLRGANVLTF
NA | TRBD1 | TRBJ2-2 | TRBV6-1 | TGTGCCAGCAGTGGCAGGGGGACCTCGAACACCGGGGAGCTGTTTTTT | CASSGRGTSNTGELFF
NA | TRBD2 | TRBJ2-7 | TRBV7-2 | TGTGCCAGCAGCTTTTTAGCGGGAGGTGCCTACGAGCAGTACTTC | CASSFLAGGAYEQYF
few | NA | TRBJ2-7 | TRBV18 | TGTGCCAGCTCACGCGCCTACGAGCAGTACTTC | CASSRAYEQYF
NA | NA | TRBJ2-1 | TRBV19 | TGTGCCAGTAGTCTTCGGGGGGCCCAAGACGGATACAATGAGCAGTTCTTC | CASSLRGAQDGYNEQFF
medium-sized | TRBD1 | TRBJ1-4 | TRBV5-6 | TGTGCCAGCAGCTTGCCGGGACAGGGGGGGGGTGAAAAACTGTTTTTT | CASSLPGQGGGEKLFF
NA | TRBD1 | TRBJ2-7 | TRBV28 | TGTGCCAGCAGTTTATGGGGACAGGGGGTCTACGAGCAGTACTTC | CASSLWGQGVYEQYF
NA | NA | TRBJ2-4 | TRBV30 | TGTGCCCTCCTCCCTCCAACCGAGGACATTCAGTACTTC | CALLPPTEDIQYF
once | TRBD1 | TRBJ2-7 | TRBV5-6 | TGTGCCAGCAGCCCCGACAGGGGCGAGCAGTACTTC | CASSPDRGEQYF
few | NA | TRBJ1-1 | TRBV18 | TGTGCCAGCTCACCAGAGATGAACACTGAAGCTTTCTTT | CASSPEMNTEAFF
NA | TRBD1 | TRBJ1-1 | TRBV7-8 | TGTGCCAGCAGCTCAAACAGGGGGCTGAACACTGAAGCTTTCTTT | CASSSNRGLNTEAFF
NA | NA | TRBJ1-1 | TRBV29-1 | TGCAGCGTGTGGGGCCAGGGGACCCTTTCTACTGAAGCTTTCTTT | CSVWGQGTLSTEAFF
NA | NA | TRBJ1-5 | TRBV6-5 | TGTGCCAGCAGCTATACAGGGCCCGATCAGCCCCAGCATTTT | CASSYTGPDQPQHF
once | NA | TRBJ2-7 | TRBV2 | TGTGCCAGCGTCGTGACTAGCTCCTACGAGCAGTACTTC | CASVVTSSYEQYF
NA | NA | TRBJ1-4 | TRBV28 | TGTGCCAGCAGTAGGGGAGGGGGGTCTAGGAATGAAAAACTGTTTTTT | CASSRGGGSRNEKLFF